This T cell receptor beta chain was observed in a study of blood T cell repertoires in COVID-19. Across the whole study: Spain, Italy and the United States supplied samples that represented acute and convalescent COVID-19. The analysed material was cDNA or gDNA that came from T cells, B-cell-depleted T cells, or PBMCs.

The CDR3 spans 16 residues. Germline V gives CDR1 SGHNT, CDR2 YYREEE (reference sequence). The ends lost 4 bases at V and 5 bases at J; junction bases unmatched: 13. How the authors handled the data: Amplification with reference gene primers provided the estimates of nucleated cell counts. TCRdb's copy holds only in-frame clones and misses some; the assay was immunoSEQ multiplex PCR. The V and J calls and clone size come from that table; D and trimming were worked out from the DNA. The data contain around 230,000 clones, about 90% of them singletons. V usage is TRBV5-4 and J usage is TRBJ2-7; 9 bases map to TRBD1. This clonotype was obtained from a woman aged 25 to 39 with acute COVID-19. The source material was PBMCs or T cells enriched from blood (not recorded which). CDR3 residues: CASSHQGQGRPHEQYF. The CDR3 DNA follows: TGTGCCAGCAGCCACCAGGGACAGGGAAGACCGCACGAGCAGTACTTC.